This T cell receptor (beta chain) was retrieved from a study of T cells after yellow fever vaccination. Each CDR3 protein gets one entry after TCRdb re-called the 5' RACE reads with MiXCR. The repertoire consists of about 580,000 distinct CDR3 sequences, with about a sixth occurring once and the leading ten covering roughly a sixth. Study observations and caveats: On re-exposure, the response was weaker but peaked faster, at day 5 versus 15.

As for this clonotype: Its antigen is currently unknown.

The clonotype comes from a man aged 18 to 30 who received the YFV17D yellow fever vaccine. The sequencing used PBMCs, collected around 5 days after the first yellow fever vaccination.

CDR3 nucleotide sequence: TGTGCCAGCAGTTACCAGGACGGTGAAGCTTTCTTT. It translates to CASSYQDGEAFF. The chain combines TRBV6-2 or TRBV6-3 with TRBJ1-1, with D unclear. The CDR3 spans 12 residues. The germline CDR1 and CDR2 sequences are MNHEY and SVGEGT. Between the trimmed V and J ends, which lost 2 bases and 7 bases, there was a span of 8 bases.